The 16 T cell receptor beta chains given below trace back to one sample, sequenced in a study of blood T cell repertoires in COVID-19. The protocol was immunoSEQ multiplex PCR, while the TCRdb copy is restricted to in-frame clones and leaves out a portion. The data hold under 200,000 clones, with about 80% observed a single time. Specimen: peripheral blood. These receptors were collected from a man aged 70 or older who had recovered from COVID-19.

This clone was counted between two and nine times. This chain connects TRBV5-1 to TRBJ2-1; D not resolved. The CDR3 totals 14 residues. Germline assignment: CDR1 SGHRS and CDR2 YFSETQ. Trimming took 0 bases from V and 5 from J, leaving 9 bases between them. The CDR3 loop reads CASSLEGAHNEQFF. CDR3 nucleotides: TGCGCCAGCAGCTTGGAAGGAGCGCACAATGAGCAGTTCTTC.

This chain links TRBV18 with TRBJ1-1, with 8 bases matching TRBD1. The germline gives CDR1 KGHSH, CDR2 LQKENI. Unmatched junction bases numbered 7, after V lost 3 bases and J lost 4 bases. The CDR3 contains 15 residues. CDR3 amino acids: CASSPMTGAGTEAFF. CDR3 in DNA: TGTGCCAGCTCACCGATGACAGGGGCGGGCACTGAAGCTTTCTTT.

This clone was found a few times. V gene TRBV3-1 (or the pseudogene TRBV3-2) combines with J gene TRBJ2-1; D is uncertain. Trimming shortened V by 0 bases and J by 1 base, and 10 bases separated the two germline ends. The germline CDR1 and CDR2 sequences are LGHDT and YNNKEL (reference sequence). CDR3 size: 16 residues. The CDR3 reads CASSQDLQKSYNEQFF. The CDR3 DNA sequence: TGTGCCAGCAGCCAAGATTTACAGAAGTCCTACAATGAGCAGTTCTTC.

The V gene is TRBV5-6, the J gene TRBJ2-1, with D possibly TRBD2 on 6 matching bases. The germline V and J ends were trimmed by 0 bases and 8 bases, with 21 bases remaining between them. Germline CDR1 and CDR2: SGHDT and YYEEEE. The CDR3 runs 17 residues. This CDR3 is CASSLDNPWTTSDEQFF. The CDR3 coding sequence is TGTGCCAGCAGCTTGGACAATCCCTGGACTACTTCGGATGAGCAGTTCTTC.

The chain carries TRBV18 and TRBJ2-7; TRBD2 aligns across 9 bases. V was clipped by 2 bases and J by 2 bases; unmatched bases: 1. Per germline, CDR1 KGHSH and CDR2 LQKENI. This CDR3 region has 14 residues. The CDR3 sequence: CASSPSSGAYEQYF. The CDR3, as DNA: TGTGCCAGCTCACCATCTAGCGGGGCCTACGAGCAGTACTTC.

The rearrangement uses TRBV5-1 and TRBJ2-1; D perhaps matches TRBD2 (5 bases). Germline V CDR1 and CDR2: SGHRS, YFSETQ. Trimming left V 4 bases short and J 3 bases short, with 14 bases between. The CDR3 totals 15 residues. CDR3 DNA: TGCGCCAGCAGCCCGATGGACTTACTCTACAATGAGCAGTTCTTC. It yields the protein CASSPMDLLYNEQFF.

V usage is TRBV2 and J usage is TRBJ1-1; 8 bases align to TRBD1. CDR3 size: 15 residues. Trimming took 0 bases from V and 6 from J; bases not matched to a gene: 6. CDR1 is SNHLY, CDR2 FYNNEI, per germline. CDR3: CASSEAAGGYAEAFF. The CDR3, as DNA: TGTGCCAGCAGTGAAGCCGCAGGGGGCTACGCTGAAGCTTTCTTT.

The CDR3 nucleotides read TGTGCCAGCAGCTCCCTTGAAGGGGGCAACACTGAAGCTTTCTTT. Its protein product is CASSSLEGGNTEAFF. The rearrangement uses TRBV3-1 (or the pseudogene TRBV3-2) and TRBJ1-1, with 7 bases identical to TRBD1. V shed 5 bases and J 2 bases; nucleotides not matched to a gene: 8. CDR1 LGHDT and CDR2 YNNKEL come from the germline V gene (reference sequence). The CDR3 spans 15 residues.

The V and J genes are TRBV5-1 and TRBJ2-1; 8 bases map to TRBD2. V gave up 5 bases and J gave up 0 bases; unmatched junction bases: 10. The CDR3 runs to 17 residues. Per the germline V gene, CDR1 is SGHRS and CDR2 is YFSETQ. The CDR3 region is CASSQRWAGGSYNEQFF. In DNA, the CDR3 is TGCGCCAGCAGTCAGAGGTGGGCGGGAGGCTCCTACAATGAGCAGTTCTTC.

This chain uses TRBV4-3 with TRBJ2-1, with no clear D. Trimming shortened V by 0 bases and J by 9 bases, and 12 bases separated the two germline ends. This CDR3 contains 14 residues. From germline, CDR1 is LGHNA and CDR2 YSLEER. The CDR3 DNA sequence: TGCGCCAGCAGCCAAGAGATTAGTTTTGGTGAGCAGTTCTTC. This gives the protein CASSQEISFGEQFF.

The CDR3, as DNA: TGTGCCAGCAGTCCAATAGCGGGAACGAACACCGGGGAGCTGTTTTTT. This sequence encodes CASSPIAGTNTGELFF. The chain uses TRBV14 and TRBJ2-2; TRBD2 matches 8 bases. The CDR3 is 16 residues long. V lost 6 bases and J lost 0; bases outside the gene matches: 6. Germline V gives CDR1 SGHDN, CDR2 FVKESK.

This chain uses TRBV9 with TRBJ2-5; the match to TRBD2 covers 15 bases. The CDR3 is made up of 17 amino acids. Germline V lookup: CDR1 SGDLS, CDR2 YYNGEE. The trim removed 3 bases at V and 5 bases at J, leaving 8 bases unmatched. CDR3 DNA: TGTGCCAGCAGCGGGGGACTAGCGGGAGGCGAGGGGGAGACCCAGTACTTC. This codes for CASSGGLAGGEGETQYF.

The V call is TRBV5-8, the J call TRBJ2-3, with 8 nucleotides matching TRBD2. From germline, CDR1 is SGHTS and CDR2 YDEGEE. This CDR3 has 15 amino acids. With 4 bases clipped from V and 0 bases from J, the junction kept 4 bases outside the gene matches. CDR3 amino acids: CASSGSGVSTDTQYF. CDR3 nucleotide sequence: TGTGCCAGCAGCGGTAGCGGGGTCAGCACAGATACGCAGTATTTT. Together with reference TRBV5-8 and TRBJ2-3, the CDR3 gives the full variable domain: EAGVTQSPTHLIKTRGQQATLRCSPISGHTSVYWYQQALGLGLQFLLWYDEGEERNRGNFPPRFSGRQFPNYSSELNVNALELEDSALYLCASSGSGVSTDTQYFGPGTRLTVL.

V usage is TRBV5-1 and J usage is TRBJ1-1; TRBD1 agrees at 8 bases. Unmatched junction bases numbered 1, after V lost 3 bases and J lost 6 bases. CDR1 and CDR2 from the germline V gene are SGHRS and YFSETQ. The CDR3 runs 12 residues. CDR3 amino acids: CASSSQGAEAFF. The CDR3 nucleotides are TGCGCCAGCAGCTCACAGGGGGCTGAAGCTTTCTTT.

V and J are TRBV24-1 and TRBJ1-1; 7 positions match TRBD1. CDR1 is KGHDR and CDR2 is SFDVKD in the germline V gene. CDR3 size: 13 residues. The J segment lost 3 bases and the V segment lost 7 bases, leaving 4 bases of the junction unmatched. CDR3 loop: CATRSTGDTEAFF. The CDR3 region has the DNA TGTGCCACCAGGAGCACAGGGGACACTGAAGCTTTCTTT.

The chain combines TRBV12-3 or TRBV12-4 with TRBJ1-6; a weak D match, TRBD1 (6 bases). Trimming took off 5 bases at V and 11 bases at J, with 10 bases between the two ends. The CDR3 extends over 12 amino acids. The DNA for the CDR3 is TGTGCCAGCAGTAGACAGGAGACACCCCTCCACTTT. Translating it yields CASSRQETPLHF.